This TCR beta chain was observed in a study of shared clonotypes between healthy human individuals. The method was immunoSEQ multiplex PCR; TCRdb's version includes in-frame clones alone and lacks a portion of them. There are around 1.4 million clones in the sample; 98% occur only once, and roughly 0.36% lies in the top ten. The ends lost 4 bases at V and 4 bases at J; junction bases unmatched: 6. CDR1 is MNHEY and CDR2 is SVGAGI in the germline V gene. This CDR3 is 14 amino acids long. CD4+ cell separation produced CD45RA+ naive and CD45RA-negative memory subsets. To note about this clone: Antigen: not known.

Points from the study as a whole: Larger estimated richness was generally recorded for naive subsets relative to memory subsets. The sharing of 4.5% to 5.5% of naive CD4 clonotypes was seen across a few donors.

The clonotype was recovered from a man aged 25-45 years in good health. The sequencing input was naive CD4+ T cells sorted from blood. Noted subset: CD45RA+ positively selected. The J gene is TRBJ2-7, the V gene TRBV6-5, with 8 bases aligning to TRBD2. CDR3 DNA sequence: TGTGCCAGCAGTTTGACTAGCGCAACTTACGAGCAGTACTTC. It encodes CASSLTSATYEQYF.